The 7 T cell receptor beta chains below come from one sample, sequenced in a study of CD8+CD57+ T cells in acquired aplastic anemia. Profiling that covered TCR beta VDJ and CDR3 relied on genomic DNA as its template. TCRdb fed the reads into MiXCR, producing one record per CDR3 protein. The sample holds 200,000 to 250,000 distinct CDR3 sequences; 61% are singletons and the top ten take around 32%. Sequences were obtained from sorted CD4+, CD8+, or CD8+CD57+ T cells (not recorded which) from PBMCs. The receptors here all came from a human donor in good health.

This clonotype was counted many times. DNA for the CDR3: TGCGCCAGCAGTGAAATGTCGGGCGGGGGCAAGTATTTT. Translation gives CASSEMSGGGKYF. The rearrangement links TRBV10-1 to TRBJ2-3; perhaps TRBD2 as D (7 bases). Trimming pared 3 bases from V and 13 bases from J, leaving 17 bases between. Germline loops: CDR1 WNHNN, CDR2 SYGVQD (reference sequence). The CDR3 has 13 amino acids.

In its sample, this clonotype was seen once. The chain couples TRBV7-9 to TRBJ2-7, with TRBD2 matching over 8 bases. The last part of the DNA fits TRBJ2-5 better; the J call may be wrong. Germline lookup yields CDR1 SEHNR and CDR2 FQNEAQ (reference sequence). CDR3 length: 15 residues. In nucleotides, the CDR3 is TGTGCCAGCAGCTTGAGCGGGAGTGCTCGCAAGACCCAGTACTTC. Translation: CASSLSGSARKTQYF.

Of note for this clonotype: One end of the junction is discordant with germline, which a read error may explain. The chain joins TRBV7-7 to TRBJ2-5; possibly TRBD2 for D (6 bases). The CDR3 is 13 amino acids. The V gene's germline CDR1 is SSHAT and CDR2 FNYEAQ (reference sequence). This CDR3 is CASSPRTGETQCF. The DNA for the CDR3 is TGTGCTAGCAGCCCAAGGACGGGAGAGACCCAGTGCTTC.

Only one count was recorded for this clonotype. The V gene is TRBV5-1, the J gene TRBJ2-7; a weak D match, TRBD1 (6 bases). CDR1 is SGHRS, CDR2 YFSETQ, per germline. This CDR3 spans 14 amino acids. Trimming stripped 4 bases from V and 2 bases from J, with 13 bases between. DNA of the CDR3: TGCGCCAGCAGCGCCGGGACACCAACCTACGAGCAGTACTTC. It encodes CASSAGTPTYEQYF.

To note about this clonotype: A read error may produce the germline difference seen at one junction end. The gene calls are TRBV7-2 and TRBJ2-7, with D maybe TRBD2 (6 bases). The CDR3 has 13 residues. The germline V gene has CDR1 SGHTA and CDR2 FQGNSA. The CDR3 region is CASRLAASNEQYF. As DNA, the CDR3 is TGTGCCAGCAGGTTAGCGGCAAGCAACGAGCAGTACTTC.

This clonotype showed up many times. J is TRBJ2-1 and V is TRBV20-1; D unclear. CDR1 is DFQATT, CDR2 SNEGSKA, per germline (reference sequence). The V end lost 3 bases, the J end lost 5 bases, and 20 bases lay between the germline ends. This CDR3 has 16 residues. DNA for the CDR3: TGCAGTGCTAGTAGTTGGCAGTATACTGGACACAATGAGCAGTTCTTC. Encoded protein: CSASSWQYTGHNEQFF.

Turning to this clonotype: One end of the junction does not line up with germline, which may come from a read error. V usage is TRBV19 and J usage is TRBJ1-2, with 7 bases matching TRBD1. CDR3 size: 14 residues. Germline V gene lookup returns CDR1 LNHDA and CDR2 SQIVND (reference sequence). The CDR3: CASSTMTGLYGHTF. The CDR3 coding sequence is TGTGCCAGCAGTACCATGACAGGGCTATATGGCCACACCTTC.